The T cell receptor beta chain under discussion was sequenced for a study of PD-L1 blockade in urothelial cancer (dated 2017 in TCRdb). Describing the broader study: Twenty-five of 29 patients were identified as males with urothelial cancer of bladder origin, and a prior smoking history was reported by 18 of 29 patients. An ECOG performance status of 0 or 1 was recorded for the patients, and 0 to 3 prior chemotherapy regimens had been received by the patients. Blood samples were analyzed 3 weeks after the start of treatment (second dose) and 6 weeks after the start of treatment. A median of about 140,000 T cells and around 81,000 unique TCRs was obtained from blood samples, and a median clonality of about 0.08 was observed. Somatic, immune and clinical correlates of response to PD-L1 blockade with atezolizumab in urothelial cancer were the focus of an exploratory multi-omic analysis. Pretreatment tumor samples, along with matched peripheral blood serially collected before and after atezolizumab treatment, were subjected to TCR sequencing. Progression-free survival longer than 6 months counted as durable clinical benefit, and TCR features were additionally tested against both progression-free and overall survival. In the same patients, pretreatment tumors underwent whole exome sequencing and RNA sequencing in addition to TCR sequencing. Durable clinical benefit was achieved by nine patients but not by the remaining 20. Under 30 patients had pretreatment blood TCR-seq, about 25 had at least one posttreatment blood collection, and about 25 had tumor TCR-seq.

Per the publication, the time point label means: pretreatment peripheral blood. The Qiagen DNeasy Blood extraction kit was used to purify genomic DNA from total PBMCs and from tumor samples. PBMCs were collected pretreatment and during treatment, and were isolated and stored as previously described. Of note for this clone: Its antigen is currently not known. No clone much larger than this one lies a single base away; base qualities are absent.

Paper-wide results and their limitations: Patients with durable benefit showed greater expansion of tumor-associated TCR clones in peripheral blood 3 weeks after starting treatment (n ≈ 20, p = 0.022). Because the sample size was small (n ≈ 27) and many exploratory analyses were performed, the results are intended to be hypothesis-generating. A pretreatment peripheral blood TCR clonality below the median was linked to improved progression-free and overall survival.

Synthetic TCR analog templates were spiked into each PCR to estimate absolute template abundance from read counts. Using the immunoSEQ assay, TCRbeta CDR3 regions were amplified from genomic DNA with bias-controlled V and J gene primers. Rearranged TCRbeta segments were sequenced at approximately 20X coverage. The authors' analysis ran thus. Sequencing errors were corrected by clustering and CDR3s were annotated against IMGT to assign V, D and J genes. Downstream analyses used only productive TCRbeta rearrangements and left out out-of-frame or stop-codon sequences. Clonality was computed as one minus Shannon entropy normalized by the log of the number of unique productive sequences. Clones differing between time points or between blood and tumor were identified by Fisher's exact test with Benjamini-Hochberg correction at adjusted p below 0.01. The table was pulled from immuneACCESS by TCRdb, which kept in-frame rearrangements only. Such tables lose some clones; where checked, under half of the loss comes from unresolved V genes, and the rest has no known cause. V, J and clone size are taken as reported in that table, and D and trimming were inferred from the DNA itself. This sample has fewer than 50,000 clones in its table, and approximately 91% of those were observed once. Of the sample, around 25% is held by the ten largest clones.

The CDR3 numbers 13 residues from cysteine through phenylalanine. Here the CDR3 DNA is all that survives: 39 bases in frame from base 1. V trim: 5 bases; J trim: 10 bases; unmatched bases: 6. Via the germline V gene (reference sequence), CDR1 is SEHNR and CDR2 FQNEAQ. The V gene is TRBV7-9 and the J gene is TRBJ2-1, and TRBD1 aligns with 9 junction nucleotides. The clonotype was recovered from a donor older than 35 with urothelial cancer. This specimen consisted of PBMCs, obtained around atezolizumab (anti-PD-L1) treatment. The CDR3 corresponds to CASSPRQGGEQFF. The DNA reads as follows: TGTGCCAGCAGCCCTCGACAGGGGGGGGAGCAGTTCTTC.